This T cell receptor (beta chain) was identified during a study of cytomegalovirus exposure and HLA in healthy donors. On the study more broadly: A preliminary data release comprised about 85 million unique TCRs obtained from HLA-typed donors. Study-wide findings and caveats: Reportedly, HLA-A and HLA-B alleles of most subjects were accurately predicted from TCR beta. Other equally common chains were less clonally expanded than HLA-associated TCR beta chains, a later analysis showed.

Trimming removed 0 bases at V and 8 bases at J, with 19 bases between. Germline lookup yields CDR1 LNHNV and CDR2 YYDKDF (reference sequence). There are 16 residues in the CDR3. This clone was observed a few times. Antigen specificity is unknown. The PCR had 60 Vbeta and 13 Jbeta primers. The method was immunoSEQ multiplex PCR; TCRdb's version includes in-frame clones alone and lacks a portion of them. The table shows approximately 250,000 clones, with about three quarters occurring only once. The sample consisted of PBMCs. The chain recombines TRBV15 with TRBJ1-2, with D perhaps TRBD1 (5 bases). The clonotype originates from a boy aged 5-17 years in good health and CMV-seronegative. The CDR3: CATSRDTAGLLRGYTF. CDR3 bases: TGTGCCACCAGCAGAGATACAGCAGGGTTACTGAGGGGCTACACCTTC.